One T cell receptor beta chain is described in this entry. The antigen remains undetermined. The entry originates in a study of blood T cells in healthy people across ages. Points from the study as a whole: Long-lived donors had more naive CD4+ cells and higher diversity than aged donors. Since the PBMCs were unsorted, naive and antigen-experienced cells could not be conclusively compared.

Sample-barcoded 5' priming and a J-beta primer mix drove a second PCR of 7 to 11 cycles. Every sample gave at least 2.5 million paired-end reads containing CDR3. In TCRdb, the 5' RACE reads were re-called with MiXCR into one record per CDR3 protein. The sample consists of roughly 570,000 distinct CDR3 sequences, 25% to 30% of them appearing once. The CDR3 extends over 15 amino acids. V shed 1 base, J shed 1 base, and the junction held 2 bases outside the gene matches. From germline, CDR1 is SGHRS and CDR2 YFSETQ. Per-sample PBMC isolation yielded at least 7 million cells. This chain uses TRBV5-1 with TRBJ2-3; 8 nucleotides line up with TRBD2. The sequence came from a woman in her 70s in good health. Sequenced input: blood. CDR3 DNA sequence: TGCGCCAGCAGCTTGTCACTAGCGGGCACAGATACGCAGTATTTT. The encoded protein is CASSLSLAGTDTQYF.